This T cell receptor (beta chain) is from a study of T cell responses to AZD1222 COVID-19 vaccine. Study conclusions and caveats: The donors showed a predominance of white British ancestry and of females, with possible underestimation of clonal diversity. Recipients of two AZD1222 doses showed rising Spike-specific TCR breadth and depth. Of the AZD1222 recipients, only six or seven were seropositive at baseline.

There are 11 residues in the CDR3. The germline gives CDR1 LNHDA, CDR2 SQIVND (reference sequence). V was shortened by 5 bases and J by 4 bases, with 5 bases between the two germline ends. Only in-frame clones appear in the TCRdb table, and some are missing; sequencing was by immunoSEQ multiplex PCR. The table includes about 83,000 clones, about 82% detected once. This clone was found a few times. Antigen: not known. Source: peripheral blood, taken on day 0 of AZD1222 vaccination. The TCR originated in an adult in good health. The chain combines TRBV19 with TRBJ1-1; D unclear. The CDR3 nucleotides are TGTGCCAGTAGTCCGGGCACTGAAGCTTTCTTT. It codes for CASSPGTEAFF.